This record covers a single T cell receptor (beta chain). Its antigen is unidentified. Possible read error: a much larger clone is one base away. The data belong to a study of human T cells and chemical hapten exposure. Study results and limitations: TCRs at high frequency, those above 1 in 1000, did not change with DPC sensitization.

Germline V gene lookup returns CDR1 ENHRY and CDR2 SYGVKD. V shed 7 bases and J shed 2 bases, with 8 bases lying between them. This CDR3 region has 12 residues. Within the library, unique molecular identifiers were attached to each individual cDNA molecule. TCRdb fed the RACE reads into MiXCR, producing one record per CDR3 protein. The top ten hold 1% to 1.5% of the sample, which has tens of thousands of distinct CDR3 sequences, less than 8.5% seen once. The time point was: patch test 2, 6 weeks after DPC sensitization. Noted treatment: therapeutic diphenylcyclopropenone sensitization with weekly scalp DPC. Whole blood that had not been fractionated was the source of extracted total RNA.

The sample was whole blood, taken in connection with sensitization to the hapten diphenylcyclopropenone (DPC). This sequence was found in a woman in her thirties with alopecia areata. Some clones in this sample may be carry-over from other donors' samples. V gene TRBV10-3 combines with J gene TRBJ1-2, with no clear D. The CDR3 DNA sequence: TGTGCCATCAACAGAATAAACTATGGCTACACCTTC. Translation: CAINRINYGYTF.